The 26 T cell receptor beta chains reported below all come from one sample, sequenced in a study of spatial heterogeneity in lung cancer. Sample time point: sample taken at primary tumor resection. The study, taken as a whole, reports: Expanded intratumoral alpha and beta TCR counts tracked tumor mutation counts.

Their antigens remain unidentified. Using its own MiXCR run on the 5' RACE reads, TCRdb lists one record per CDR3 protein. Found here are a few thousand distinct CDR3 sequences, 29% of them singletons; the top ten hold roughly 28%. The source material was lung tumor tissue, sampled at surgery. These receptors were collected from a female donor with early-stage non-small cell lung cancer.

By sample fraction, this clonotype is medium-sized. CDR3 in amino acids: CASQTGGLDTQYF. The CDR3, as DNA: TGTGCCAGCCAGACGGGGGGATTAGATACGCAGTATTTT. The chain couples TRBV19 to TRBJ2-3; 7 nucleotides agree with TRBD2. CDR1 is LNHDA, CDR2 SQIVND, per germline (reference sequence). After removal of 9 bases from V and 5 bases from J, the junction contained 8 bases not matched to a gene. CDR3 length equals 13 residues.

The chain recombines TRBV10-3 with TRBJ2-3; 9 bases fit TRBD2. This CDR3 is 16 amino acids long. The V segment lost 3 bases and the J segment 5 bases; nucleotides outside the gene matches: 9. Germline loops: CDR1 ENHRY, CDR2 SYGVKD. The CDR3 DNA is TGTGCCATCAGTGACAAGAATAGCGGGAGCGGAGATACGCAGTATTTT. This translates into CAISDKNSGSGDTQYF.

CDR3 sequence: CSVRTGANEKLFF. In DNA, the CDR3 is TGCAGCGTTCGGACAGGGGCTAATGAAAAACTGTTTTTT. The chain combines TRBV29-1 with TRBJ1-4; 9 nucleotides line up with TRBD1. The length of the CDR3 is 13 residues. After removal of 5 bases from V and 3 bases from J, the junction contained 1 base not matched to a gene. Germline CDR1 and CDR2: SQVTM and ANQGSEA. Full variable domain (remainder filled in from reference TRBV29-1 and TRBJ1-4): SAVISQKPSRDICQRGTSLTIQCQVDSQVTMMFWYRQQPGQSLTLIATANQGSEATYESGFVIDKFPISRPNLTFSTLTVSNMSPEDSSIYLCSVRTGANEKLFFGSGTQLSVL.

This clonotype is medium-sized (0.01 to 0.1%) by share. This chain uses TRBV7-2 with TRBJ2-3; a weak D match, TRBD2 (5 bases). Deletions cut 1 base from V and 4 bases from J, with 9 bases between. The CDR3 extends over 14 amino acids. Germline values: CDR1 SGHTA, CDR2 FQGNSA. CDR3: CASSLGLAPDTQYF. As DNA, the CDR3 is TGTGCCAGCAGCTTAGGGCTAGCCCCAGATACGCAGTATTTT.

By share of the sample, this clonotype is medium-sized (0.01 to 0.1%). This sequence joins TRBV20-1 and TRBJ1-3; D is uncertain. The germline V and J ends were trimmed by 3 bases and 3 bases, with 6 bases remaining between them. The germline gives CDR1 DFQATT, CDR2 SNEGSKA (reference sequence). The CDR3 consists of 12 residues. The CDR3 bases are TGCAGTGCTAGCCCCAGTGGAAACACCATATATTTT. Residues: CSASPSGNTIYF.

In its sample, this clonotype is medium-sized. The chain combines TRBV6-2 or TRBV6-3 with TRBJ2-3; 8 bases match TRBD2. With V trimmed by 4 bases and J by 6 bases, 12 bases remained unmatched. The CDR3 contains 16 residues. Germline assignment: CDR1 MNHEY and CDR2 SVGEGT. In DNA, the CDR3 is TGTGCCAGCAGTTCCCTTTCGGCGGGGGGCCGGGATACGCAGTATTTT. It translates to CASSSLSAGGRDTQYF.

This clonotype was seen repeatedly, ten times or more. The gene calls are TRBV4-2 and TRBJ1-1; D is unresolved. The ends were cut back, 1 base at V and 1 base at J, with 7 bases in the middle. Looked up from germline, CDR1 is LGHNA and CDR2 is YNFKEQ. The CDR3 runs 14 residues. The CDR3 DNA reads TGTGCCAGCAGCCAAGGGTTAGGGAACACTGAAGCTTTCTTT. This gives the protein CASSQGLGNTEAFF.

This clonotype is medium-sized (0.01 to 0.1%) in the sample. The chain carries TRBV12-3 or TRBV12-4 and TRBJ1-5, with a tentative D call TRBD1 (5 bases). Trimming pared 5 bases from V and 5 bases from J, leaving 10 bases between. The CDR3 covers 13 residues. CDR3 nucleotide sequence: TGTGCCAGCAGTGGCTCAGGGCATCAGCCCCAGCATTTT. Translated: CASSGSGHQPQHF.

This clonotype is labeled as medium-sized. The rearrangement uses TRBV7-2 and TRBJ1-1; D might be TRBD1 (6 bases). The length of the CDR3 is 13 residues. In germline, CDR1 is SGHTA, CDR2 FQGNSA. Trimming took 5 bases from V and 10 from J, leaving 17 bases between them. The CDR3 protein is CASSPGRGFRAFF. In nucleotides, the CDR3 is TGTGCCAGCAGCCCGGGGAGGGGGTTTAGAGCTTTCTTT.

This clonotype was counted at least ten times. V and J are TRBV6-2 or TRBV6-3 and TRBJ2-5; 9 positions match TRBD2. Unmatched junction bases numbered 11, after V lost 5 bases and J lost 1 base. From germline, CDR1 is MNHEY and CDR2 SVGEGT. The CDR3 spans 17 residues. The chain's CDR3 is CASSLRSLAGIQETQYF. The CDR3 nucleotides read TGTGCCAGCAGTCTTCGGTCGCTAGCGGGGATCCAAGAGACCCAGTACTTC.

The chain links TRBV7-2 to TRBJ2-5; D perhaps matches TRBD2 (5 bases). Trimming took off 3 bases at V and 5 bases at J, with 10 bases between the two ends. CDR1 and CDR2 from the germline V gene are SGHTA and FQGNSA. The CDR3 loop spans 13 amino acids. CDR3 sequence reads: CASSFTSLETQYF. In DNA form, the CDR3 reads TGTGCCAGCAGCTTTACTAGTTTGGAGACCCAGTACTTC.

This clonotype is termed medium-sized. The chain links TRBV3-1 to TRBJ2-5, with D tentatively TRBD1 (5 bases). The V end lost 4 bases, the J end lost 1 base, and 10 bases lay between the germline ends. The germline V gene has CDR1 LGHDT and CDR2 YNNKEL (reference sequence). This CDR3 has 14 residues. CDR3 sequence (DNA): TGTGCCAGCAGCCGACGACAGCTCCAAGAGACCCAGTACTTC. Translating it yields CASSRRQLQETQYF.

By frequency in the sample, this clonotype is medium-sized. The chain uses TRBV7-3 and TRBJ2-1; TRBD2 is a possible D gene (7 bases). The CDR3 is 15 residues long. Germline CDR1 and CDR2: SGHTA and FQGTGA. Trimming pared 1 base from V and 4 bases from J, leaving 11 bases between. Here the CDR3 DNA reads TGTGCCAGCAGCTTAATGGCGGGGGCTTACAATGAGCAGTTCTTC. This translates into CASSLMAGAYNEQFF. Full variable domain (rest looked up from reference TRBV7-3 and TRBJ2-1): GAGVSQTPSNKVTEKGKYVELRCDPISGHTALYWYRQSLGQGPEFLIYFQGTGAADDSGLPNDRFFAVRPEGSVSTLKIQRTERGDSAVYLCASSLMAGAYNEQFFGPGTRLTVL.

By sample fraction, this clonotype is medium-sized. V usage is TRBV12-3 or TRBV12-4 and J usage is TRBJ1-5, with a possible D match to TRBD1 (6 bases). This CDR3 region has 15 residues. The ends were cut back, 3 bases at V and 4 bases at J, with 13 bases in the middle. CDR3 nucleotides: TGTGCCAGCAGTTTCGACAGGATGGAAAATCAGCCCCAGCATTTT. Protein product: CASSFDRMENQPQHF.

Relative to its sample, this clonotype is medium-sized (0.01 to 0.1%). This rearrangement joins TRBV4-2 to TRBJ2-7; 7 positions match TRBD2. In germline, CDR1 is LGHNA, CDR2 YNFKEQ. V lost 0 bases and J lost 2; bases outside the gene matches: 4. This CDR3 is built from 15 residues. The CDR3 protein is CASSQDLRGTYEQYF. For the CDR3, the DNA is TGTGCCAGCAGCCAAGATTTGCGGGGGACCTACGAGCAGTACTTC.

The rearrangement uses TRBV5-1 and TRBJ1-2; tentative D call: TRBD1 (5 bases). The CDR3 is made up of 13 amino acids. Per the germline V gene, CDR1 is SGHRS and CDR2 is YFSETQ. V lost 4 bases, J lost 8 bases, and 15 bases lay in between. CDR3: CASSRGGAGGYTF. The CDR3 DNA sequence: TGCGCCAGCAGCCGAGGAGGGGCGGGGGGCTACACCTTC.

This clonotype has a count of ten or more. The chain couples TRBV7-2 to TRBJ2-3; D ambiguous. This CDR3 has 15 amino acids. The germline CDR1 and CDR2 sequences are SGHTA and FQGNSA. V gave up 3 bases and J gave up 4 bases, with 14 bases separating them. CDR3 sequence: CASSFGSGMADTQYF. The CDR3 coding sequence is TGTGCCAGCAGCTTCGGGTCGGGCATGGCAGATACGCAGTATTTT. Combining the CDR3 with reference TRBV7-2 and TRBJ2-3 gives the whole variable domain GAGVSQSPSNKVTEKGKDVELRCDPISGHTALYWYRQSLGQGLEFLIYFQGNSAPDKSGLPSDRFSAERTGGSVSTLTIQRTQQEDSAVYLCASSFGSGMADTQYFGPGTRLTVL.

This clonotype qualifies as medium-sized (0.01 to 0.1%). The chain has TRBV2 and TRBJ1-6; no reliable D call. From germline, CDR1 is SNHLY and CDR2 FYNNEI. The CDR3 sequence is 13 residues long. Trimming pared 4 bases from V and 7 bases from J, leaving 8 bases between. The CDR3 here is CASSAETNSPLHF. The CDR3 region has the DNA TGTGCCAGCAGTGCGGAGACCAATTCACCCCTCCACTTT.

At least ten counts were recorded for this clonotype. The rearrangement joins TRBV20-1 to TRBJ1-3, with a weak D call TRBD1 (5 bases). Germline CDR1 DFQATT, CDR2 SNEGSKA (reference sequence). This CDR3 spans 13 amino acids. The V end was cut by 6 bases, the J end by 8 bases, with 17 bases between. CDR3 region: CSAPSGGTDTIYF. The DNA for the CDR3 is TGCAGTGCCCCTTCAGGAGGGACGGACACCATATATTTT.

Within the sample, this clonotype is medium-sized (0.01 to 0.1%). The rearrangement links TRBV19 to TRBJ2-1, with TRBD2 identical over 11 bases. The CDR3 is made up of 16 amino acids. J lost 0 bases, V lost 7 bases, and 5 bases had no gene match. Germline loops: CDR1 LNHDA, CDR2 SQIVND (reference sequence). The CDR3 DNA is TGTGCCAGTACCCTAGCGGGGGGCAGCTCCTACAATGAGCAGTTCTTC. Amino acids: CASTLAGGSSYNEQFF.

Sample share makes this clonotype medium-sized (0.01 to 0.1%). The chain joins TRBV15 to TRBJ2-5; D possibly corresponds to TRBD2 (5 bases). Trimming stripped 5 bases from V and 2 bases from J, with 15 bases between. Looked up from germline, CDR1 is LNHNV and CDR2 is YYDKDF (reference sequence). The CDR3 length is 15 residues. The CDR3 coding sequence is TGTGCCACCAGCCAATCCGGGGTCCAACAAGAGACCCAGTACTTC. It specifies CATSQSGVQQETQYF.

In this sample, this clonotype is medium-sized. This sequence joins TRBV20-1 and TRBJ2-5, with TRBD2 identical over 8 bases. The CDR3 consists of 16 residues. Germline V gives CDR1 DFQATT, CDR2 SNEGSKA (reference sequence). V lost 3 bases and J lost 7; bases outside the gene matches: 16. The CDR3 is CSARDPTPSGSGTQYF. The CDR3, as DNA: TGCAGTGCTAGGGACCCCACCCCTAGCGGGTCGGGGACCCAGTACTTC.

This clonotype is termed medium-sized (0.01 to 0.1%). The rearrangement uses TRBV20-1 and TRBJ2-3; 9 nucleotides agree with TRBD2. The germline V gene has CDR1 DFQATT and CDR2 SNEGSKA (reference sequence). Germline trimming cut 4 bases from V and 6 bases from J; bases unmatched to any gene: 11. The CDR3 consists of 15 residues. The CDR3 is CSATLKRGARDTQYF. The DNA for the CDR3 is TGCAGTGCTACCCTAAAGCGGGGGGCCCGGGATACGCAGTATTTT.

The chain joins TRBV7-9 to TRBJ2-6; 8 nucleotides align to TRBD2. The CDR3 has 17 residues. Looked up from germline, CDR1 is SEHNR and CDR2 is FQNEAQ (reference sequence). V was clipped by 6 bases and J by 1 base; unmatched bases: 8. CDR3 DNA sequence: TGTGCCAGCAGTCAAACGGGAGGGCCTTCTGGGGCCAACGTCCTGACTTTC. Translation gives CASSQTGGPSGANVLTF.

This clonotype was found many times. This rearrangement joins TRBV7-2 to TRBJ2-2; TRBD1 agrees at 7 bases. The CDR3 length is 16 residues. CDR1 SGHTA and CDR2 FQGNSA come from the germline V gene. The J segment lost 6 bases and the V segment lost 7 bases, leaving 14 bases of the junction unmatched. The CDR3 DNA follows: TGTGCCAGCAACTCTTACGACAGGGTGGGCGCCGGGGAGCTGTTTTTT. Translated, it gives CASNSYDRVGAGELFF.

This clonotype was observed at least ten times. This chain connects TRBV6-6 to TRBJ1-4; weak D call: TRBD1 (5 bases). The V and J ends lost 4 bases and 8 bases respectively, with 14 bases between them. Germline values: CDR1 MNHNY, CDR2 SVGAGI (reference sequence). The CDR3 length is 14 residues. CDR3 coding DNA: TGTGCCAGCAGTTGGGACGTGAGTTCCGAAAAACTGTTTTTT. Its translation: CASSWDVSSEKLFF.